These T cell receptor beta chains were read from a single sample in a study of PD-1 blockade in classical Hodgkin lymphoma. The data were produced by immunoSEQ multiplex PCR, yet TCRdb's version contains in-frame clones alone and is incomplete. The sample has 10,000 to 15,000 clones, more than 60% seen once; the top ten hold roughly 25%. This specimen was CD8+ T cells from blood, taken at baseline. These TCRs come from a human donor with classical Hodgkin lymphoma. CDR3s include the opening cysteine and the closing phenylalanine or tryptophan. The D gene is left open where the match is weak. Not all rows give a size; the values are once, few, many and, for expanded clones, a class.

clone_size j_call d_call v_call cdr3_nt cdr3_aa
NA TRBJ1-1 TRBD1 TRBV9 TGTGCCAGCAGCGTAGGGACAGGGGCTGGTGAAGCTTTCTTT CASSVGTGAGEAFF
once TRBJ2-5 TRBD2 TRBV6-4 TGTGCCAGCAGCCGCAGCGGGGGGGAGTTCGAGACCCAGTACTTC CASSRSGGEFETQYF
NA TRBJ1-3 NA TRBV6-5 TGTGCCAGCAGTTACGGATCAGGGTCGGGAAACACCATATATTTT CASSYGSGSGNTIYF
NA TRBJ2-7 NA TRBV9 TGTGCCAGCAGCTCCCAGGCCTACGAGCAGTACTTC CASSSQAYEQYF
NA TRBJ1-1 NA TRBV7-6 TGTGCCAGCAGCTTAGGTGGGAGCACTGAAGCTTTCTTT CASSLGGSTEAFF
NA TRBJ1-1 NA TRBV28 TGTGCCAGCAGTGCACGGGCGGGGTTGAGGAAAACTGAAGCTTTCTTT CASSARAGLRKTEAFF
few TRBJ1-2 NA TRBV9 TGTGCCAGCAGCATGCAGGGCTATGGCTACACCTTC CASSMQGYGYTF
NA TRBJ1-2 NA TRBV4-1 TGCGCCAGCAGCCAAGATAACGGGAACTATGGCTACACCTTC CASSQDNGNYGYTF
NA TRBJ2-2 TRBD2 TRBV4-2 TGTGCCAGCAGCCAAGATAACCTAGCGGGACTGACCGGGGAGCTGTTTTTT CASSQDNLAGLTGELFF
NA TRBJ2-7 TRBD2 TRBV6-6 TGTGCCAGCAGGTTAGGTAGCGGGGGGATCGACGAGCAGTACTTC CASRLGSGGIDEQYF
NA TRBJ1-1 NA TRBV6-5 TGTGCCAGCAGTTACTCTGGTCAGGGCGCAGCTTTCTTT CASSYSGQGAAFF
NA TRBJ2-1 NA TRBV27 TGTGCCAGCAGTTTATCGGCTTTCAATGAGCAGTTCTTC CASSLSAFNEQFF
medium-sized TRBJ1-6 NA TRBV19 TGTGCCAGTAGTAGCTTGGTGGCCGCACCCCTCCACTTT CASSSLVAAPLHF
NA TRBJ2-1 NA TRBV4-2 TGTGCCAGCAGCCCTTTGCGCTGGGGCAGGAATGAGCAGTTCTTC CASSPLRWGRNEQFF
NA TRBJ1-1 NA TRBV19 TGTGCCAGTAGTATAGTAGCCGGCGGGAACACTGAAGCTTTCTTT CASSIVAGGNTEAFF
once TRBJ2-3 NA TRBV13 TGTGCCAGCAGCCCCAACCCGTCGGGAGCACCGGCCACAGATACGCAGTATTTT CASSPNPSGAPATDTQYF
once TRBJ2-7 NA TRBV5-1 TGCGCCAGCAGCTTGGGAGGCCCCTACGAGCAGTACTTC CASSLGGPYEQYF
NA TRBJ2-1 NA TRBV5-1 TGCGCCAGCACCCCGGGCGGGGCCTACAATGAGCAGTTCTTC CASTPGGAYNEQFF
NA TRBJ2-7 NA TRBV6-6 TGTGCCAGCAGTTACGAAGCCGGAATCTACGAGCAGTACTTC CASSYEAGIYEQYF
NA TRBJ2-5 NA TRBV28 TGTGCCAGCAGTTACTACCGAACATACAGGGTAGGAGAGACCCAGTACTTC CASSYYRTYRVGETQYF
NA TRBJ2-3 NA TRBV6-4 TGTGCCAGCAGTGACTCGAGGGGGGGGCCAGCCCCCAACACAGATACGCAGTATTTT CASSDSRGGPAPNTDTQYF
NA TRBJ1-2 NA TRBV5-1 TGCGCCAGCACCTACCTCGGGGGGTATGATGGCTACACCTTC CASTYLGGYDGYTF
NA TRBJ2-5 TRBD2 TRBV7-2 TGTGCCAGCAGCTGGACTAGCGGGGTGGTGGTAAGGCAAGAGACCCAGTACTTC CASSWTSGVVVRQETQYF
NA TRBJ2-1 NA TRBV9 TGTGCCAGCAGCCGACCCCCGGTAGATGAGCAGTTCTTC CASSRPPVDEQFF
NA TRBJ1-3 NA TRBV7-8 TGTGCCAGCAGCTTAGAGCTGTTCACTGGAAACACCATATATTTT CASSLELFTGNTIYF
NA TRBJ2-1 TRBD2 TRBV7-9 TGTGCCAGCAGCCGGACTAGCGGGGGGGCGGAGCAGTTCTTC CASSRTSGGAEQFF
NA TRBJ1-1 TRBD1 TRBV7-9 TGTGCCAGCAGCTTAGCCCCAAGCGGACAGGGTGAAGCTTTCTTT CASSLAPSGQGEAFF
NA TRBJ1-1 NA TRBV10-3 TGTGCCATCAGTGAGGACAGTGATGAAGCTTTCTTT CAISEDSDEAFF
NA TRBJ2-7 TRBD1 TRBV27 TGTGCCAGCGGACCGACAGGGGAGGCCTACGAGCAGTACTTC CASGPTGEAYEQYF
NA TRBJ2-7 NA TRBV15 TGTGCCACCAGCAGAGATATGACTAGCTACGAGCAGTACTTC CATSRDMTSYEQYF
NA TRBJ1-5 TRBD1 TRBV4-1 TGCGCCAGCAGCCCAGGACAGGGCAATCAGCCCCAGCATTTT CASSPGQGNQPQHF
NA TRBJ1-1 NA TRBV11-2 TGTGCCAGCAGCTTTGACGGGGGGAACACTGAAGCTTTCTTT CASSFDGGNTEAFF
NA TRBJ2-1 TRBD2 TRBV6-4 TGTGCCAGCAGTACTAGCGGGGGGTCTTACAATGAGCAGTTCTTC CASSTSGGSYNEQFF
once TRBJ1-3 NA TRBV4-2 TGTGCCAGCAGCAACCCCCCCGGGGGTGGAAACACCATATATTTT CASSNPPGGGNTIYF
NA TRBJ2-1 NA TRBV27 TGTGCCAGCAGTCCCCCGGCAGGGGCTAACAATGAGCAGTTCTTC CASSPPAGANNEQFF